The clone carrying this TCR beta chain occurred a few times. These data originate in a study of T cell responses to AZD1222 COVID-19 vaccine. The method was immunoSEQ multiplex PCR; TCRdb's version includes in-frame clones alone and lacks a portion of them. The data contain tens of thousands of clones, about 89% of them singletons. The germline gives CDR1 MGHRA, CDR2 YSYEKL. The ends were cut back, 1 base at V and 0 bases at J, with 10 bases in the middle. This CDR3 contains 16 residues. The TCR comes from an adult who received the AZD1222 COVID-19 vaccine. The chain is built from TRBV4-1 and TRBJ1-3; TRBD1 might be the D (6 bases). Sequencing was performed on peripheral blood, taken 28 days after the second AZD1222 dose. CDR3 bases: TGCGCCAGCAGCCAAGGCAGGGGTTACTCTGGAAACACCATATATTTT. Protein sequence: CASSQGRGYSGNTIYF.